The clone carrying this T cell receptor beta chain has a handful of counts. V shed 7 bases and J 2 bases; nucleotides not matched to a gene: 5. The germline gives CDR1 MNHEY, CDR2 SVGEGT. The CDR3 runs to 14 residues. This record belongs to a study of blood T cells in healthy people across ages. Those donating, healthy Caucasian individuals from Russia, were aged about 6 to 95. With a J-beta primer mix and a sample-barcoded 5' primer, a second PCR ran about 7 to 12 cycles. TCRdb redid the calling of the 5' RACE reads with MiXCR, one entry per CDR3 protein. The sample yields approximately 900,000 distinct CDR3 sequences, about 27% seen once. Another study also made use of these data, one on T cells of mothers and their children.

This chain links TRBV6-2 or TRBV6-3 with TRBJ2-1; 7 nucleotides line up with TRBD2. The sample taken for sequencing was blood. This clonotype was obtained from a woman in her thirties or forties in good health. The CDR3 loop is CASTGGSPYNEQFF. The CDR3 DNA reads TGTGCCAGCACGGGCGGGAGCCCCTACAATGAGCAGTTCTTC.